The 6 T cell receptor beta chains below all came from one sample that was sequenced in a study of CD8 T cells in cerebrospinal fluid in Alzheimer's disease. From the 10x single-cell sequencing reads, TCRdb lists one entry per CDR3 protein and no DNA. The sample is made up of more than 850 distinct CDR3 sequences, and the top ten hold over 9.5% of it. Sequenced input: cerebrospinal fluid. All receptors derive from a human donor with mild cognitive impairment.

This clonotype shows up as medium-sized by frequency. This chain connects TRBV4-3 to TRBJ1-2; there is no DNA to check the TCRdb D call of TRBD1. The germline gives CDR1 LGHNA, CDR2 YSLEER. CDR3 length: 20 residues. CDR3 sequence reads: CASSQDLITGGDPSNYGYTF.

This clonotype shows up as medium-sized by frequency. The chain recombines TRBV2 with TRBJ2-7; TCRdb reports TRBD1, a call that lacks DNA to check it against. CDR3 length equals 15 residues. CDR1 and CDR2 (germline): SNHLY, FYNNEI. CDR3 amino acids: CASSSLFRTAYEQYF. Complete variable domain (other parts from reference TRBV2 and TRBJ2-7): EPEVTQTPSHQVTQMGQEVILRCVPISNHLYFYWYRQILGQKVEFLVSFYNNEISEKSEIFDDQFSVERPDGSNFTLKIRSTKLEDSAMYFCASSSLFRTAYEQYFGPGTRLTVT.

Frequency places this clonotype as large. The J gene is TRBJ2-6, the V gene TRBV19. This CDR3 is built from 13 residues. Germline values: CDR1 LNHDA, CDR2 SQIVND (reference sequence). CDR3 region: CASLTPAANVLTF.

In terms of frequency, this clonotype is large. CDR3: CAISVGASNTEAFF. The rearrangement joins TRBV10-3 to TRBJ1-1; TCRdb's D call, TRBD1, is unchecked because there is no DNA. Germline CDR1 is ENHRY and CDR2 is SYGVKD. The CDR3 length is 14 residues.

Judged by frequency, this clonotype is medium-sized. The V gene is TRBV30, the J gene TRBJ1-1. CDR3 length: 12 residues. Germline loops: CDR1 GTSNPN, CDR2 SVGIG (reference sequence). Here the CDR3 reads CAWRPGFHEAFF.

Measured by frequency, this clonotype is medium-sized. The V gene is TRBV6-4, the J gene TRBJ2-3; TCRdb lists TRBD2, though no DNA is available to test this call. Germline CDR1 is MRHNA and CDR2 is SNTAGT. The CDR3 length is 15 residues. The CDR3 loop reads CASSESGGHADTQYF.